The 14 T cell receptor beta chains presented below share a single source sample, sequenced in a study of control samples from healthy donors and cancer patients. Only in-frame clones appear in the TCRdb table, and some are missing; sequencing was by immunoSEQ multiplex PCR. The table lists approximately 45,000 clones, under 95% of them singletons, with 22% in the top ten. Source material: PBMCs. Source of these receptors: a woman in her thirties or forties with head and neck cancer.

The chain uses TRBV19 and TRBJ1-2; D is perhaps TRBD1 (6 bases). From germline, CDR1 is LNHDA and CDR2 SQIVND (reference sequence). With 3 bases removed from V and 8 bases from J, the gap between germline ends came to 13 bases. This CDR3 contains 13 residues. DNA for the CDR3: TGTGCCAGTAGTATGGGGGCTCCGGAGGGCTACACCTTC. Its protein is CASSMGAPEGYTF.

This sequence joins TRBV19 and TRBJ1-1; TRBD1 is a possible D gene (5 bases). The CDR3 runs 14 residues. Germline assignment: CDR1 LNHDA and CDR2 SQIVND (reference sequence). Trimming cost V 1 base and J 1 base, with 7 bases left between them. Here the CDR3 DNA reads TGTGCCAGTAGTATAGTTGGGGGGAACACTGAAGCTTTCTTT. It codes for CASSIVGGNTEAFF.

V and J are TRBV19 and TRBJ2-2, with 7 nucleotides matching TRBD1. This CDR3 spans 15 amino acids. Germline V gene data show CDR1 as LNHDA and CDR2 as SQIVND (reference sequence). Germline trimming cut 6 bases from V and 1 base from J; bases unmatched to any gene: 5. CDR3 in amino acids: CASRQGSGNTGELFF. DNA of the CDR3: TGTGCCAGTAGACAGGGGAGCGGGAACACCGGGGAGCTGTTTTTT.

This clone has only a few counts. The gene calls are TRBV7-9 and TRBJ2-2; possibly TRBD1 or TRBD2 for D (6 bases each). Trimming left V 1 base short and J 7 bases short, with 22 bases between. Germline CDR1 reads SEHNR; CDR2 reads FQNEAQ (reference sequence). There are 18 residues in the CDR3. CDR3 coding DNA: TGTGCCAGCAGCTTAGGATCTGGGGGGCCGACTGGAGACGGGGAGCTGTTTTTT. Translating it yields CASSLGSGGPTGDGELFF. The full variable domain, with the rest looked up from reference TRBV7-9 and TRBJ2-2, is DTGVSQNPRHKITKRGQNVTFRCDPISEHNRLYWYRQTLGQGPEFLTYFQNEAQLEKSRLLSDRFSAERPKGSFSTLEIQRTEQGDSAMYLCASSLGSGGPTGDGELFFGEGSRLTVL.

This clone was observed once. The chain carries TRBV4-1 and TRBJ1-5, with D unresolved. The V end lost 3 bases, the J end lost 11 bases, and 20 bases lay between the germline ends. The V gene's germline CDR1 is MGHRA and CDR2 YSYEKL. The CDR3 spans 15 residues. CDR3: CASSQAAGPPWAQHF. CDR3 sequence (DNA): TGCGCCAGCAGCCAGGCCGCCGGGCCCCCCTGGGCCCAGCATTTT.

The chain joins TRBV27 to TRBJ1-6; a possible D gene is TRBD1 (5 bases). This CDR3 spans 15 amino acids. Between the trimmed V and J ends, which lost 6 bases and 0 bases, there was a span of 9 bases. The germline V gene has CDR1 MNHEY and CDR2 SMNVEV (reference sequence). In DNA, the CDR3 is TGTGCCAGCAGAGGAGACAGCTCCTATAATTCACCCCTCCACTTT. The encoded protein is CASRGDSSYNSPLHF.

The genes are TRBV19 and TRBJ1-2; D is undetermined. CDR1 is LNHDA and CDR2 is SQIVND in the germline V gene (reference sequence). V was shortened by 4 bases and J by 0 bases, with 9 bases between the two germline ends. The CDR3 is 14 amino acids. This CDR3 is CASSSVDTNYGYTF. CDR3 bases: TGTGCCAGTAGTAGTGTAGATACTAACTATGGCTACACCTTC.

This clone has just one count. The chain is built from TRBV7-8 and TRBJ1-2; tentatively, D is TRBD1 (6 bases). With 4 bases removed from V and 13 bases from J, the gap between germline ends came to 16 bases. The CDR3 loop spans 12 amino acids. Germline V lookup: CDR1 SGHVS, CDR2 FQNEAQ. The CDR3 coding sequence is TGTGCCAGCAGCTCCGAACAGGGAATGGGCACCTTC. Translating it yields CASSSEQGMGTF.

The CDR3: CASSPTPSANYGYTF. DNA of the CDR3: TGTGCCAGCAGCCCCACCCCGAGTGCTAACTATGGCTACACCTTC. The chain employs TRBV13 and TRBJ1-2; D call uncertain. In germline, CDR1 is PRHDT, CDR2 FYEKMQ (reference sequence). Trimming stripped 5 bases from V and 0 bases from J, with 13 bases between. CDR3 length: 15 amino acids.

The sample holds a few counts of this clone. The CDR3 here is CASSQSVGVGYTF. The CDR3 bases are TGTGCCAGCAGCCAATCTGTGGGGGTTGGCTACACCTTC. This chain joins TRBV3-1 (or the pseudogene TRBV3-2) and TRBJ1-2; tentative D call: TRBD1 (5 bases). V was trimmed by 2 bases and J by 7 bases, leaving 11 bases between them. Germline assignment: CDR1 LGHDT and CDR2 YNNKEL (reference sequence). This CDR3 is built from 13 residues.

The CDR3 loop is CASSQQGNTEAFF. CDR3 nucleotides: TGTGCCAGCAGCCAACAGGGTAACACTGAAGCTTTCTTT. The chain has TRBV7-2 and TRBJ1-1; maybe TRBD1 (6 bases). Germline CDR1 SGHTA, CDR2 FQGNSA. This CDR3 region has 13 residues. Trimming pared 5 bases from V and 2 bases from J, leaving 9 bases between.

The CDR3: CASSRNPNTEAFF. In DNA form, the CDR3 reads TGTGCCAGCAGCCGCAACCCGAACACTGAAGCTTTCTTT. The gene calls are TRBV3-1 (or the pseudogene TRBV3-2) and TRBJ1-1; D unresolved. The CDR3 has 13 residues. Germline CDR1 reads LGHDT; CDR2 reads YNNKEL (reference sequence). Trimming shortened V by 4 bases and J by 1 base, and 7 bases separated the two germline ends.

J is TRBJ2-2 and V is TRBV28; TRBD1 agrees at 7 bases. The V gene end was trimmed by 2 bases and the J gene end by 4 bases; junction bases not matched to a gene: 7. The germline V gene encodes CDR1 MDHEN and CDR2 SYDVKM. This CDR3 has 16 residues. CDR3 in amino acids: CASSLPGQVRTGELFF. The CDR3, as DNA: TGTGCCAGCAGTTTACCTGGACAGGTTCGCACCGGGGAGCTGTTTTTT. Using reference TRBV28 and TRBJ2-2 for the parts outside the CDR3, the full variable domain is DVKVTQSSRYLVKRTGEKVFLECVQDMDHENMFWYRQDPGLGLRLIYFSYDVKMKEKGDIPEGYSVSREKKERFSLILESASTNQTSMYLCASSLPGQVRTGELFFGEGSRLTVL.

The CDR3 here is CASSIGRQGVNQPQHF. The CDR3 DNA reads as TGTGCCAGTAGTATCGGGAGGCAGGGGGTTAATCAGCCCCAGCATTTT. The chain is built from TRBV19 and TRBJ1-5; TRBD1 aligns across 7 bases. Germline-derived CDR1 and CDR2 are LNHDA and SQIVND (reference sequence). V was pared by 3 bases and J by 4 bases, with 9 bases of the junction left unmatched. The CDR3 consists of 16 residues.